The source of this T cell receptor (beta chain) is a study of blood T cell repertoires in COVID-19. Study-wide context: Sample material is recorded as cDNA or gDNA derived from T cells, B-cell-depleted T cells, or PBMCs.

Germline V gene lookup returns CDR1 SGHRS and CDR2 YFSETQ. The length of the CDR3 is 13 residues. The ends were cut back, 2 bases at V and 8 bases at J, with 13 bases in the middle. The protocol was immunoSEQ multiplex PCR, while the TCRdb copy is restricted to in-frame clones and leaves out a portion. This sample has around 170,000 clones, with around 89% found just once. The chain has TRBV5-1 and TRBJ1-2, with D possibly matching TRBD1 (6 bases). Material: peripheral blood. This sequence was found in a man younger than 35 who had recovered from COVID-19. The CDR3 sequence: CASSFDRRSGYTF. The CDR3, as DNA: TGCGCCAGCAGCTTCGACAGGCGTTCCGGCTACACCTTC. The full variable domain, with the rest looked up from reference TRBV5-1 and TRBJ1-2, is KAGVTQTPRYLIKTRGQQVTLSCSPISGHRSVSWYQQTPGQGLQFLFEYFSETQRNKGNFPGRFSGRQFSNSRSEMNVSTLELGDSALYLCASSFDRRSGYTFGSGTRLTVV.